The entry that follows covers one TCR beta chain sequence. Its antigen is currently not known. Base quality data are lacking; no much larger clone is found one base away. Looking up the germline V gene yields CDR1 SGDLS and CDR2 YYNGEE. V lost 0 bases and J lost 7 bases, and the count of bases not matched to a germline gene is 10. Inclusive of the bounding cysteine and phenylalanine, the CDR3 is 16 residues long. CDR3 DNA is the only sequence kept; it has 48 bases, read in frame from the first base. This specimen belongs to a study of Ad26.COV2.S vaccination and SARS-CoV-2 variants (dated by TCRdb to the early 2020s). For the study in its entirety: TCRbeta repertoire sequencing served as the tool for gauging how specific and how broad the SARS-CoV-2-reactive T cell receptors were following Ad26.COV2.S vaccination. The TCR-sequenced set comprised about 30 samples: some 20 Ad26.COV2.S vaccine recipients, 5 placebo recipients and 8 SARS-CoV-2 convalescent individuals.

According to the study, the label for this sample's time point signals: individuals recovered from natural SARS-CoV-2 infection. Broader findings and caveats from the paper: Substantial breadth of spike-specific CD8+ and CD4+ T cell responses was reported after vaccination. The authors noted that the TCR breadth and depth analyses may have underestimated total T cell responses. Higher spike-specific TCR breadth was observed in Ad26.COV2.S recipients than in placebo recipients (P = 0.0014). Comparable non-spike TCR breadth was observed between vaccine and placebo recipients, consistent with only spike being contained in the vaccine.

TCRbeta CDR3 regions were sequenced with the immunoSEQ Assay. After extraction, genomic DNA underwent amplification by bias-controlled multiplex PCR, followed by high-throughput sequencing. The study's processing was this. To quantify the absolute abundance of every unique TCRbeta CDR3 region, sequences were collapsed and filtered. Usable DNA was measured by amplifying reference genes present in all nucleated cells, and TCRbeta template counts were normalized to that usable DNA to estimate T cell fraction. Repertoire TCRs were annotated as SARS-CoV-2-specific by exact matching of V gene, CDR3 amino acid sequence and J gene to a known reactive TCR set. The reference SARS-CoV-2 TCR set was obtained from MIRA and was filtered for enrichment in COVID-19-positive ImmuneCODE repertoires, whereby public or cross-reactive TCRs were removed. Drawing on the MIRA antigens, annotated TCRs were analysed further at the level of specific ORF or position within ORF. Breadth was defined as annotated unique rearrangements over total unique productive rearrangements; depth was the summed frequency of those rearrangements. TCR breadth was compared between groups using two-sided Wilcoxon rank-sum tests. Entries here come from immuneACCESS through TCRdb and include only in-frame sequences with V and J called. Some clones fail to appear in such tables; in the studies checked, an unresolved V gene covers under half of the shortfall, and the cause of the remainder is unknown. The V and J calls and clone size come from that table; D and trimming were worked out from the DNA. The sample data list roughly 180,000 clones, and roughly nine tenths of these were observed just once. Clones ranked in the top ten supply 4.5% to 7.5% of the sample.

This receptor chain uses TRBV9 and TRBJ2-1; 7 middle bases align to TRBD2. This sample comprised peripheral blood, obtained after recovery from COVID-19. This sequence was found in a human donor who had recovered from COVID-19. For the CDR3, the sequence is CASSVAGLYGGNEQFF. Read as DNA, the sequence is TGTGCCAGCAGCGTAGCGGGACTATATGGGGGGAATGAGCAGTTCTTC.